This TCR beta chain was documented in a study of blood T cell repertoires in COVID-19. Overall study: Samples of COVID-19 (acute and convalescent) were obtained from the United States, Italy and Spain. Nucleic acid was either cDNA or gDNA, and it came from T cells, B-cell-depleted T cells, or PBMCs.

Method: immunoSEQ multiplex PCR; TCRdb's copy keeps in-frame clones and lacks some. The sample has 300,000 to 350,000 clones; more than 85% are singletons. This CDR3 is 19 amino acids long. Germline V gene data show CDR1 as SGHAT and CDR2 as FQNNGV. V gave up 5 bases and J gave up 1 base; unmatched junction bases: 12. Those enrolled, adults aged roughly 18 to 90 years, came from around 24 US areas. Exposed study participants had met a COVID-19 case within 2 weeks before entry. What was sequenced was PBMCs or T cells enriched from blood (not recorded which). This rearrangement joins TRBV11-2 to TRBJ2-4; 12 bases map to TRBD2. This sequence was found in a woman between 25 and 40 years old who had been exposed to COVID-19. CDR3 DNA: TGTGCCAGCAGCGTCTCCGGGACTAGCGGGTCTCTGGCCAAAAACATTCAGTACTTC. Protein sequence: CASSVSGTSGSLAKNIQYF.